This T cell receptor (beta chain) was recovered during a study of neoadjuvant anti-PD-1 for oral cavity cancer. For the study at large: Patients without progression received a fourth nivolumab dose around day 43, then surgical resection on days 50-56.

These newly diagnosed stage II-IVA oral cavity squamous cell carcinoma patients had no prior systemic or radiation treatment. Cohort: HPV-negative, locally advanced oral cavity squamous cell carcinoma patients. The CDR3 runs 14 residues. V dropped 0 bases and J dropped 9 bases, with 15 bases sitting between them. Germline V CDR1 and CDR2: SGHAT, FQNNGV. Profiled with immunoSEQ multiplex PCR; TCRdb holds only in-frame clones, not every one. This sample has roughly 34,000 clones, with approximately 90% found just once. V usage is TRBV11-2 and J usage is TRBJ2-7, with D perhaps given as TRBD1 or TRBD2 (5 bases each). The sequences come from PBMCs, collected before nivolumab (anti-PD-1) treatment. The sequence derives from a person aged 40 to 85 with oral cavity squamous cell carcinoma. The CDR3 nucleotides read TGTGCCAGCAGCTTAGATGGGGACCGCCTGGGGCAGTACTTC. This gives the protein CASSLDGDRLGQYF. The variable domain in full, completed from reference TRBV11-2 and TRBJ2-7, reads EAGVAQSPRYKIIEKRQSVAFWCNPISGHATLYWYQQILGQGPKLLIQFQNNGVVDDSQLPKDRFSAERLKGVDSTLKIQPAKLEDSAVYLCASSLDGDRLGQYFGPGTRLTVT.